The clone carrying this T cell receptor beta chain was detected a few times. Its antigen remains unknown. This specimen belongs to a study of post-analysis software for immune sequencing data. About the research overall: In terms of disease course, relapsing-remitting, secondary progressive and progressive-relapsing multiple sclerosis were included.

Prepared TCR beta cDNA libraries contained unique molecular identifiers. TCRdb re-analysed the PCR reads in MiXCR, keeping a single row per CDR3 protein. The table lists roughly 600,000 distinct CDR3 sequences, around 44% of them singletons. CDR3 length equals 16 residues. Germline lookup yields CDR1 SEHNR and CDR2 FQNEAQ (reference sequence). The J segment lost 2 bases and the V segment lost 6 bases, leaving 8 bases of the junction unmatched. General study points: Five or six TRBV segments were significantly more frequent in patients than in controls. TRBV5-6, TRBV5-1 and TRBV20-1 were among these segments. Normalized Chao1 diversity in multiple sclerosis patients fell significantly below that of controls. Analysis by F measure revealed that same-batch samples clustered strongly together.

The chain carries TRBV7-9 and TRBJ2-1, with 9 positions matching TRBD2. Sequencing input: blood. The TCR sequence derives from a girl aged 5-17 years with multiple sclerosis. CDR3 residues: CASRDRLAEAYNEQFF. CDR3 sequence (DNA): TGTGCCAGCAGAGACCGACTAGCGGAGGCCTACAATGAGCAGTTCTTC.